This TCR beta chain was captured in a study of regulatory T cells in long-lasting Graves disease. General observations from the study: Newly diagnosed patients had higher TCR diversity than persistent Graves' patients did.

HTBI primers from iRepertoire and Arm-PCR of CDR3 regions yielded the TCR beta libraries. TCRdb reprocessed the multiplex PCR reads via MiXCR and lists one record per CDR3 protein. This table holds 450,000 to 700,000 distinct CDR3 sequences, about 14% found once. The sample's time point: newly diagnosed GD, antithyroid drugs for less than 3 months. The TCR library was prepared using RNA isolated from PBMCs. This clonotype was seen repeatedly, ten times or more. Antigen: not known. These data were also reused for a study on T cells in Graves' hyperthyroidism and ophthalmopathy.

Sequences were derived from peripheral blood mononuclear cells (PBMCs), sampled at new diagnosis, from a patient treated with antithyroid drugs. The sequence was collected from a man aged 25-40 years with Graves disease.

The CDR3 protein is CAWRKGQNTEAFF. The CDR3 DNA reads TGTGCCTGGAGGAAGGGACAGAACACTGAAGCTTTCTTT. The chain employs TRBV30 and TRBJ1-1; possibly TRBD1 for D (6 bases). The V gene lost 3 bases and the J gene lost 1 base, with 9 bases spanning the gap. The CDR3 has 13 residues. Germline CDR1 and CDR2: GTSNPN and SVGIG (reference sequence).